Below, 14 T cell receptor beta chains from the same sample are listed, as sequenced in a study of blood T cells in healthy people across ages. The second PCR ran roughly 6 to 11 cycles with a sample-barcoded 5' primer and J-beta primers. One entry per CDR3 protein results from TCRdb running MiXCR on the 5' RACE reads. Of more than 700,000 distinct CDR3 sequences in the sample, roughly 53% were seen once. Sample: blood. These receptors were collected from a man aged 80 or over in good health.

The V gene is TRBV24-1, the J gene TRBJ2-2, with D unclear. Germline assignment: CDR1 KGHDR and CDR2 SFDVKD. CDR3 size: 14 residues. The ends were cut back, 5 bases at V and 5 bases at J, with 11 bases in the middle. In DNA form, the CDR3 reads TGTGCCACCAGTGGGGGAACATGGACCGGGGAGCTGTTTTTT. Residues: CATSGGTWTGELFF.

The chain joins TRBV27 to TRBJ2-2; D not certain. This CDR3 has 12 amino acids. V shed 3 bases and J shed 6 bases, with 5 bases lying between them. Germline assignment: CDR1 MNHEY and CDR2 SMNVEV (reference sequence). CDR3 in DNA: TGTGCCAGCAGTTTCGGATCCGGGGAGCTGTTTTTT. Translating it yields CASSFGSGELFF.

This clonotype has a handful of counts. This chain's CDR3 is CASSPTGGANYGYTF. The CDR3 coding sequence is TGTGCCAGCAGCCCCACGGGGGGAGCTAACTATGGCTACACCTTC. The rearrangement links TRBV7-3 to TRBJ1-2; D is perhaps TRBD1 (5 bases). Germline assignment: CDR1 SGHTA and CDR2 FQGTGA. Trimming removed 5 bases at V and 0 bases at J, with 13 bases between. This CDR3 is built from 15 residues.

Details on this clonotype: One end of the junction fails to match germline, which may point to a read error. The V gene is TRBV20-1, the J gene TRBJ2-7; TRBD2 matches 11 bases. Germline values: CDR1 DFQATT, CDR2 SNEGSKA (reference sequence). The CDR3 is made up of 15 amino acids. CDR3 DNA sequence: TGCAGTGCTTACTCTAATAGCGGGAGGGACTACGGGCAGTACTTC. This translates into CSAYSNSGRDYGQYF.

This clonotype showed up just a few times. The rearrangement joins TRBV3-1 to TRBJ1-2; TRBD1 is a possible D gene (6 bases). V was pared by 4 bases and J by 8 bases, with 14 bases between. This CDR3 region has 13 residues. Germline V gene sequence: CDR1 LGHDT, CDR2 YNNKEL (reference sequence). The CDR3: CASSRARTVGYTF. The CDR3 coding sequence is TGTGCCAGCAGCCGGGCCCGGACAGTGGGCTACACCTTC.

The chain employs TRBV28 and TRBJ2-3, with D uncertain. This CDR3 spans 16 amino acids. V lost 6 bases to trimming and J lost 0 bases, with 16 bases between them. Germline CDR1 is MDHEN and CDR2 is SYDVKM. CDR3 region: CASSPDRTLSTDTQYF. As DNA, the CDR3 is TGTGCCAGCAGCCCCGACCGAACCTTAAGCACAGATACGCAGTATTTT.

The chain is built from TRBV7-2 and TRBJ2-3; the D gene could be TRBD1 or TRBD2 (6 bases each). Germline assignment: CDR1 SGHTA and CDR2 FQGNSA. This CDR3 is 14 amino acids long. V shed 6 bases and J shed 6 bases, with 16 bases lying between them. The CDR3 protein is CASRGGLGRDTQYF. CDR3 in DNA: TGTGCCAGCAGAGGGGGACTGGGCAGGGATACGCAGTATTTT.

A remark on this clonotype: This may stem from a read error, because a much larger clone lies one nucleotide away. This chain links TRBV24-1 with TRBJ2-6; D gene uncertain. The CDR3 totals 13 residues. Germline CDR1 is KGHDR and CDR2 is SFDVKD. V was trimmed by 5 bases and J by 12 bases, leaving 13 bases between them. Here the CDR3 DNA reads TGTGCCACCAGTGTTGGGGATAGTGGCGTCCTGACTTTC. Its translation: CATSVGDSGVLTF.

This rearrangement joins TRBV7-3 to TRBJ2-5, with D perhaps matching TRBD2 (6 bases). The DNA end favors TRBJ2-7, so the J call may be wrong. Germline assignment: CDR1 SGHTA and CDR2 FQGTGA. This CDR3 region has 13 residues. The CDR3 spells CASSLTRGNEQYF. As DNA, the CDR3 is TGTGCCAGCAGCTTAACGCGCGGGAACGAGCAGTACTTC.

The chain employs TRBV20-1 and TRBJ2-7; 7 bases line up with TRBD1. Germline values: CDR1 DFQATT, CDR2 SNEGSKA (reference sequence). The CDR3 runs to 15 residues. With V trimmed by 4 bases and J by 0 bases, 9 bases remained unmatched. The CDR3 sequence: CSAILTRGNSYEQYF. DNA of the CDR3: TGCAGTGCTATCCTAACCAGGGGGAACTCCTACGAGCAGTACTTC.

The chain joins TRBV14 to TRBJ2-4, with TRBD1 as a possible D gene (6 bases). The CDR3 runs 14 residues. Germline V gene lookup returns CDR1 SGHDN and CDR2 FVKESK. The V end lost 4 bases, the J end lost 8 bases, and 15 bases lay between the germline ends. CDR3 sequence reads: CASSRPGQRYIQYF. The CDR3, as DNA: TGTGCCAGCAGCCGTCCCGGACAGAGGTACATTCAGTACTTC.

The chain employs TRBV2 and TRBJ1-4; 9 positions agree with TRBD1. Germline loops: CDR1 SNHLY, CDR2 FYNNEI. CDR3 length: 16 residues. V lost 1 base to trimming and J lost 8 bases; unmatched junction nucleotides: 8. The CDR3 is CASSEVADRGREKLFF. In DNA, the CDR3 is TGTGCCAGCAGTGAAGTGGCGGACAGGGGAAGGGAAAAACTGTTTTTT.

This clonotype was seen a handful of times. This chain links TRBV4-1 with TRBJ2-5; D is possibly TRBD1 (7 bases). With 3 bases removed from V and 1 base from J, the gap between germline ends came to 18 bases. CDR1 is MGHRA, CDR2 YSYEKL, per germline. The CDR3 length is 17 residues. The CDR3 spells CASSHRTGRRGQETQYF. DNA of the CDR3: TGCGCCAGCAGCCACAGGACAGGCCGGAGGGGCCAAGAGACCCAGTACTTC.

V is TRBV6-5 and J is TRBJ2-7, with 10 bases that match TRBD2. The J segment lost 2 bases and the V segment lost 6 bases, leaving 7 bases of the junction unmatched. This CDR3 has 15 amino acids. The germline gives CDR1 MNHEY, CDR2 SVGAGI. The CDR3 bases are TGTGCCAGCAGCCCTAGCGGGAGAGAGACCTACGAGCAGTACTTC. The encoded protein is CASSPSGRETYEQYF.